Each of the 8 T cell receptor beta chains below was sequenced from the same sample in a study of cytomegalovirus exposure and HLA in healthy donors. The PCR used 60 Vbeta and 13 Jbeta primers. The data were produced by immunoSEQ multiplex PCR, yet TCRdb's version contains in-frame clones alone and is incomplete. The table shows fewer than 100,000 clones, with approximately 7.7% occurring only once. Sequenced material: PBMCs. The receptors derive from a man aged 50 or older in good health and CMV-seronegative.

The chain has TRBV29-1 and TRBJ1-1; tentatively, D is TRBD1 (5 bases). The CDR3 is made up of 16 amino acids. The V end was cut by 0 bases, the J end by 5 bases, with 19 bases between. Germline lookup yields CDR1 SQVTM and CDR2 ANQGSEA. The CDR3 DNA sequence: TGCAGCGTTGAAGATTTGCTAGGGCGGCGGGGGACTGAAGCTTTCTTT. It yields the protein CSVEDLLGRRGTEAFF.

Only a few counts were recorded for this clone. V is TRBV7-9 and J is TRBJ1-4; D ambiguous. Germline values: CDR1 SEHNR, CDR2 FQNEAQ (reference sequence). CDR3 length equals 13 residues. V was pared by 5 bases and J by 8 bases, with 12 bases between. CDR3: CASSESGREKLFF. CDR3 sequence (DNA): TGTGCCAGCAGCGAAAGCGGAAGGGAAAAACTGTTTTTT.

This chain uses TRBV18 with TRBJ2-6; possible D gene TRBD1, 5 bases. The CDR3 runs to 17 residues. V was trimmed by 4 bases and J by 2 bases, leaving 15 bases between them. Germline CDR1 KGHSH, CDR2 LQKENI. The CDR3 reads CASSLTMGLPGANVLTF. The CDR3 DNA reads as TGTGCCAGCTCACTCACAATGGGGCTCCCTGGGGCCAACGTCCTGACTTTC.

A few counts support this clone. The rearrangement uses TRBV6-1 and TRBJ1-2; no reliable D call. V gave up 1 base and J gave up 3 bases, with 12 bases separating them. The germline V gene has CDR1 MNHNS and CDR2 SASEGT. The CDR3 covers 15 residues. The CDR3 sequence: CASSEEWHTDYGYTF. The CDR3 nucleotides are TGTGCCAGCAGTGAAGAGTGGCATACAGACTATGGCTACACCTTC.

The table lists this clone with a few counts. The V call is TRBV27, the J call TRBJ1-1; the D is unclear. Between the trimmed V and J ends, which lost 5 bases and 1 base, there was a span of 8 bases. The CDR3 has 13 amino acids. Looked up from germline, CDR1 is MNHEY and CDR2 is SMNVEV (reference sequence). The CDR3 reads CASSPPGNTEAFF. In DNA, the CDR3 is TGTGCCAGCAGTCCTCCCGGGAACACTGAAGCTTTCTTT.

This clone was observed a few times. The rearrangement uses TRBV14 and TRBJ2-7, with 8 bases identical to TRBD2. J gave up 6 bases and V 4 bases, and 8 bases lay outside the gene matches. Germline V gives CDR1 SGHDN, CDR2 FVKESK. There are 14 residues in the CDR3. CDR3 sequence: CASSLPGGHGEQYF. CDR3 DNA: TGTGCCAGCAGCCTTCCGGGGGGGCATGGCGAGCAGTACTTC. The full variable domain, in which reference TRBV14 and TRBJ2-7 provide the parts outside the CDR3, is EAGVTQFPSHSVIEKGQTVTLRCDPISGHDNLYWYRRVMGKEIKFLLHFVKESKQDESGMPNNRFLAERTGGTYSTLKVQPAELEDSGVYFCASSLPGGHGEQYFGPGTRLTVT.

This clone showed up just a few times. The chain has TRBV6-5 and TRBJ2-1; the match to TRBD1 covers 10 bases. V lost 8 bases to trimming and J lost 8 bases; unmatched junction nucleotides: 6. CDR3 length equals 13 residues. The germline gives CDR1 MNHEY, CDR2 SVGAGI. In DNA form, the CDR3 reads TGTGCCAGCGTCTCGACAGGGGGCTATGAGCAGTTCTTC. It specifies CASVSTGGYEQFF.

This clone was recorded a few times. The chain has TRBV7-9 and TRBJ1-1, with 8 bases identical to TRBD1. This CDR3 has 16 amino acids. Looked up from germline, CDR1 is SEHNR and CDR2 is FQNEAQ (reference sequence). V was clipped by 5 bases and J by 0 bases; unmatched bases: 8. DNA of the CDR3: TGTGCCAGCAGCAAACGAACGACAGGGGTGAACACTGAAGCTTTCTTT. Amino acid sequence: CASSKRTTGVNTEAFF.